Listed here are 5 T cell receptor beta chains from one sample, sequenced in a study of OX40 agonist ivuxolimab in advanced cancers. Assay used: immunoSEQ multiplex PCR; TCRdb lists only in-frame clones, some missing. The sample consists of roughly 56,000 clones, around 91% of them appearing once. Source: CD4+ or CD8+ T cells sorted from blood, taken in a trial of the OX40 agonist ivuxolimab. These TCRs come from an adult with an advanced solid tumor such as melanoma, head and neck, liver or kidney cancer.

The V and J genes are TRBV7-2 and TRBJ2-7; D unclear. From germline, CDR1 is SGHTA and CDR2 FQGNSA. V was clipped by 1 base and J by 6 bases, with 7 bases between them. The CDR3 totals 12 residues. The CDR3 nucleotides are TGTGCCAGCAGCTTAGGTCTGAGCGAGCAGTACTTC. Amino acid sequence: CASSLGLSEQYF.

The CDR3 is CASSLQGARTEAFF. The CDR3 DNA sequence: TGTGCCAGTAGTTTACAGGGGGCCAGAACTGAAGCTTTCTTT. The rearrangement links TRBV19 to TRBJ1-1; 9 positions agree with TRBD1. The germline V gene has CDR1 LNHDA and CDR2 SQIVND (reference sequence). This CDR3 is built from 14 residues. J gave up 5 bases and V 5 bases, and 6 bases lay outside the gene matches.

The rearrangement joins TRBV27 to TRBJ1-5; 9 positions match TRBD1. The germline CDR1 and CDR2 sequences are MNHEY and SMNVEV (reference sequence). J was trimmed by 6 bases and V by 2 bases; bases with no gene match: 8. This CDR3 spans 16 amino acids. Written as DNA, the CDR3 is TGTGCCAGCAGTTTAACAGGGGGCGGGTTAGGTCAGCCCCAGCATTTT. Its protein product is CASSLTGGGLGQPQHF.

J is TRBJ2-2 and V is TRBV5-8; TRBD1 aligns across 7 bases. Germline lookup yields CDR1 SGHTS and CDR2 YDEGEE. After removal of 0 bases from V and 6 bases from J, the junction contained 8 bases not matched to a gene. This CDR3 is 16 amino acids long. The DNA for the CDR3 is TGTGCCAGCAGCTTGGGGGAGACAGGGTTGGCCGGGGAGCTGTTTTTT. It yields the protein CASSLGETGLAGELFF.

The chain joins TRBV6-1 to TRBJ1-2; D uncertain. Per the germline V gene, CDR1 is MNHNS and CDR2 is SASEGT. The CDR3 runs to 14 residues. Deletions cut 4 bases from V and 8 bases from J, with 17 bases between. The CDR3 spells CASSGQNFIVGYTF. CDR3 DNA: TGTGCCAGCAGTGGGCAAAATTTTATTGTCGGCTACACCTTC.